Included here is one T cell receptor (beta chain) sequence, with context. Its antigen is still unknown. This CDR3 comprises 15 residues. From germline, CDR1 is SGHTA and CDR2 FQGNSA. This record comes from a study of monozygotic twins with inflammatory bowel disease. Study-wide findings and caveats: Variability in patient repertoires may have come partly from differing immunosuppressive treatments. Lower sharing of clonotypes with other individuals was seen in IBD patients than in healthy twins. This was most marked in patients showing signs of disease activity.

UMIs that included a 6-nucleotide sample barcode were added by template switching, which took place during cDNA synthesis. TCRalpha along with TCRbeta cDNA was subjected to two nested PCRs lasting roughly 17 and 9 cycles. TCRdb reprocessed the 5' RACE reads; each CDR3 protein has one entry and no DNA is given. Recorded here are 110,000 to 150,000 distinct CDR3 sequences; the top ten clones represent 1% to 1.5%. Material for sequencing was blood. The chain couples TRBV7-2 to TRBJ2-1; absent DNA, TCRdb's TRBD2 call cannot be checked. This sequence originates from a human donor with ulcerative colitis or Crohn's disease, or a healthy co-twin of an affected twin (not recorded which). The CDR3 spells CASSRTSGIYNEQFF.